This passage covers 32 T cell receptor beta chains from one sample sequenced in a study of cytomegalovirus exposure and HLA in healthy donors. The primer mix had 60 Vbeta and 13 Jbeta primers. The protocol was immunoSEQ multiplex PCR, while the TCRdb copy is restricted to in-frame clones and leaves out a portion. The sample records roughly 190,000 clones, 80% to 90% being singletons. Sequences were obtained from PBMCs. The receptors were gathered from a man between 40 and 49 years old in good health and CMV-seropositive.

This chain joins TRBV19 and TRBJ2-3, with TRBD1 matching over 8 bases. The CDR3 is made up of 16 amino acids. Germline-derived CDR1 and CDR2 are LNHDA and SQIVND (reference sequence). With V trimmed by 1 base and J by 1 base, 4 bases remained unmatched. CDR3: CASSIGGTGRTDTQYF. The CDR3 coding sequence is TGTGCCAGTAGTATAGGAGGGACAGGACGCACAGATACGCAGTATTTT.

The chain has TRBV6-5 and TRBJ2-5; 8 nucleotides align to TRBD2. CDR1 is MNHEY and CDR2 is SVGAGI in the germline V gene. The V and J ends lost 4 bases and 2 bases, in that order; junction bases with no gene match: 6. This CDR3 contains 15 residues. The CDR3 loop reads CASSFWASGQETQYF. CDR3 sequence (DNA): TGTGCCAGCAGTTTCTGGGCTAGCGGGCAAGAGACCCAGTACTTC.

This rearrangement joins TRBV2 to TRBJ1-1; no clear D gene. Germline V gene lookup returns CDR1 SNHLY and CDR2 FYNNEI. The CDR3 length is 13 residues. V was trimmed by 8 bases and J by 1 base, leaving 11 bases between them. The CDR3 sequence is CASLMAGNTEAFF. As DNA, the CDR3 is TGTGCCAGCTTAATGGCGGGGAACACTGAAGCTTTCTTT.

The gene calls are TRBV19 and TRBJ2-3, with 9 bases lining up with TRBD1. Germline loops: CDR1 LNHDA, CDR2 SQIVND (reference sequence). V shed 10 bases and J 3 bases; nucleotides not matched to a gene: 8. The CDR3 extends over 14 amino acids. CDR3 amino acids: CATKRTGVTDTQYF. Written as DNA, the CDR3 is TGTGCCACCAAGAGGACAGGGGTTACAGATACGCAGTATTTT.

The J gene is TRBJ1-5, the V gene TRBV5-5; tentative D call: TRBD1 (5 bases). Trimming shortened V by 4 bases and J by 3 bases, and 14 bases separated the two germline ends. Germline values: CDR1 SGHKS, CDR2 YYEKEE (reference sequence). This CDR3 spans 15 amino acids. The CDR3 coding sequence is TGTGCCAGCAGCACGGGGGACGGAACCAATCAGCCCCAGCATTTT. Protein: CASSTGDGTNQPQHF.

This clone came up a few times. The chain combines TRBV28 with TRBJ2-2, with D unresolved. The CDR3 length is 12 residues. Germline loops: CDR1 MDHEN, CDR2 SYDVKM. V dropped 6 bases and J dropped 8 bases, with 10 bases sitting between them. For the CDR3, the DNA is TGTGCCAGCAGACCCAGTCGAGGGGAGCTGTTTTTT. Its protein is CASRPSRGELFF.

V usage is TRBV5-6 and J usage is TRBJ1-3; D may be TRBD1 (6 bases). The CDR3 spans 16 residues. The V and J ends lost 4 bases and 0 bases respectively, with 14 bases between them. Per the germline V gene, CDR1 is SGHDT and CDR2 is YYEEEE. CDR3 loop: CASSAGQFFSGNTIYF. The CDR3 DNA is TGTGCCAGCAGCGCCGGACAGTTCTTCTCTGGAAACACCATATATTTT. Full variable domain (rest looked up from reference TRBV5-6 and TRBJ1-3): DAGVTQSPTHLIKTRGQQVTLRCSPKSGHDTVSWYQQALGQGPQFIFQYYEEEERQRGNFPDRFSGHQFPNYSSELNVNALLLGDSALYLCASSAGQFFSGNTIYFGEGSWLTVV.

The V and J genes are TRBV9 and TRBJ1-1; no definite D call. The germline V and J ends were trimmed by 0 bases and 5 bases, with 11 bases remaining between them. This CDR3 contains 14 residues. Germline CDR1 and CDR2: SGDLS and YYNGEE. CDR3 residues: CASSVGGPGTEAFF. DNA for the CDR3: TGTGCCAGCAGCGTAGGAGGGCCTGGGACTGAAGCTTTCTTT.

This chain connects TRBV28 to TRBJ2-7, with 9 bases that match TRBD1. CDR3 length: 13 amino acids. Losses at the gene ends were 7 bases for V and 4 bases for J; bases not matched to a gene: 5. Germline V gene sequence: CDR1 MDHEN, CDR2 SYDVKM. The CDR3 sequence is CASTPGQGYEQYF. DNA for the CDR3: TGTGCCAGCACTCCGGGACAGGGTTACGAGCAGTACTTC.

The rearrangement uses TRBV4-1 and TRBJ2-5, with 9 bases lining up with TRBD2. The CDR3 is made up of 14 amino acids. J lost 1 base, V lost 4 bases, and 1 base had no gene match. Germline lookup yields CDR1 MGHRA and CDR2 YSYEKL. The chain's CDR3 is CASSLAGVQETQYF. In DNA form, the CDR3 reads TGCGCCAGCAGCCTAGCGGGAGTCCAAGAGACCCAGTACTTC.

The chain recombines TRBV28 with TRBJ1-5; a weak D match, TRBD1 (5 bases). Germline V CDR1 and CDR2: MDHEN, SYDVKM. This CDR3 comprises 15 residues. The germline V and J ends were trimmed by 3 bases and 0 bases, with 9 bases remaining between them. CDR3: CASSFGGNSNQPQHF. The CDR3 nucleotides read TGTGCCAGCAGTTTCGGGGGAAATAGCAATCAGCCCCAGCATTTT.

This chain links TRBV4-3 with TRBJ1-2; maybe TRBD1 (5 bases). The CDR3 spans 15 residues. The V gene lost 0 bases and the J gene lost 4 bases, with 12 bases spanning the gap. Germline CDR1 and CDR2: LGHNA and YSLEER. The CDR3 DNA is TGCGCCAGCAGCCAAGATCTTAGACAGACCTATGGCTACACCTTC. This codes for CASSQDLRQTYGYTF.

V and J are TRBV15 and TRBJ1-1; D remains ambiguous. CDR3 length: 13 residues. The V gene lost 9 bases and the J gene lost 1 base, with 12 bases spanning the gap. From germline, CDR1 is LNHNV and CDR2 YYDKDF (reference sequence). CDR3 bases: TGTGCCACGGTCCAGGAAAGGAACACTGAAGCTTTCTTT. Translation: CATVQERNTEAFF.

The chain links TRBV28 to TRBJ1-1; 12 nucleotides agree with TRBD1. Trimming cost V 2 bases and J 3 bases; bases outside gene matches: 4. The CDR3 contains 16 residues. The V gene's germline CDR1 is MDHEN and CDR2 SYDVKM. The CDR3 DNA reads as TGTGCCAGCAGTTTACCGGGACAGGGGGCTGACACTGAAGCTTTCTTT. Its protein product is CASSLPGQGADTEAFF.

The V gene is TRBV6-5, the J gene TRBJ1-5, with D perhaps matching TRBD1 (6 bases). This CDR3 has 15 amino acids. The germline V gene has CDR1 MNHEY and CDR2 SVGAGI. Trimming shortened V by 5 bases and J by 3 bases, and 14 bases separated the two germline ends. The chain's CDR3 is CASSPQRTVNQPQHF. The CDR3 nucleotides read TGTGCCAGCAGTCCCCAACGGACAGTCAATCAGCCCCAGCATTTT.

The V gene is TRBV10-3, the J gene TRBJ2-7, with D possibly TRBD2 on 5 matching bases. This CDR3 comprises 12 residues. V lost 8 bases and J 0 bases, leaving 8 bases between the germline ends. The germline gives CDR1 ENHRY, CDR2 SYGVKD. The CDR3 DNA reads TGTGCCATCGCGGGCACCTCCTACGAGCAGTACTTC. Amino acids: CAIAGTSYEQYF.

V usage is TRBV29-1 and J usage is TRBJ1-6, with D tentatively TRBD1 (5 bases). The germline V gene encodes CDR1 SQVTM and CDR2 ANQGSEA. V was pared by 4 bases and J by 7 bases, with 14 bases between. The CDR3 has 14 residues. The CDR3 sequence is CSVAIGGYNSPLHF. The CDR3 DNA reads TGCAGCGTTGCAATCGGGGGGTACAATTCACCCCTCCACTTT.

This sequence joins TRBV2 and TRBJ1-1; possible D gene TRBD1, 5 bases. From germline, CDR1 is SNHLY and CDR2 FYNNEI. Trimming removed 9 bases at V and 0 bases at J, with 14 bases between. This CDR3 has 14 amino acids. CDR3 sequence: CASRQGLMNTEAFF. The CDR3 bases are TGTGCCAGTAGGCAGGGCTTGATGAACACTGAAGCTTTCTTT.

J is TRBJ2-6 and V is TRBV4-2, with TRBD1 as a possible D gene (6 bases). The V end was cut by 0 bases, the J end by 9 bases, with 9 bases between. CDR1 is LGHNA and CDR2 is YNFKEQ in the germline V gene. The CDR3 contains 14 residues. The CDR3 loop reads CASSQDRGDNVLTF. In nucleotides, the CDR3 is TGTGCCAGCAGCCAAGACAGGGGAGACAACGTCCTGACTTTC.

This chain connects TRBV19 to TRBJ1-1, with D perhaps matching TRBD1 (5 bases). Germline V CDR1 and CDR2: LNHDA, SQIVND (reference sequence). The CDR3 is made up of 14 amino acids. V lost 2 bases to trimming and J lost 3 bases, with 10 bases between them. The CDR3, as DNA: TGTGCCAGTAGTATATGGGGCTTGGACACTGAAGCTTTCTTT. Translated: CASSIWGLDTEAFF.

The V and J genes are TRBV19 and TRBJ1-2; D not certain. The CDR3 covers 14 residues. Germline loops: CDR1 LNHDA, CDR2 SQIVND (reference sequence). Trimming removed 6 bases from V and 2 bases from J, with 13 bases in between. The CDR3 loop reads CASSPRGSNYGYTF. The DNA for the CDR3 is TGTGCCAGTAGCCCCCGCGGCAGCAACTATGGCTACACCTTC. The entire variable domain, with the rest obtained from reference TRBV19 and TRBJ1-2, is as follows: DGGITQSPKYLFRKEGQNVTLSCEQNLNHDAMYWYRQDPGQGLRLIYYSQIVNDFQKGDIAEGYSVSREKKESFPLTVTSAQKNPTAFYLCASSPRGSNYGYTFGSGTRLTVV.

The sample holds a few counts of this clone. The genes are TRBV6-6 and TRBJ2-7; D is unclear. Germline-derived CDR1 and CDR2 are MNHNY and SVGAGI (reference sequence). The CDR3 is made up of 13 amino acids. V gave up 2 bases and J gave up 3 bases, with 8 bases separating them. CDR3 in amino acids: CASSYLTNYEQYF. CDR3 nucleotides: TGTGCCAGCAGTTACCTAACGAACTACGAGCAGTACTTC.

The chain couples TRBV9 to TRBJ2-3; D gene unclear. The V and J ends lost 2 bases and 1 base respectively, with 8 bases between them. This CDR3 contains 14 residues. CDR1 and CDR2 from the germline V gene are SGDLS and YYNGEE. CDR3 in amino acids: CASSVRNGTDTQYF. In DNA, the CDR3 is TGTGCCAGCAGCGTGAGGAACGGCACAGATACGCAGTATTTT.

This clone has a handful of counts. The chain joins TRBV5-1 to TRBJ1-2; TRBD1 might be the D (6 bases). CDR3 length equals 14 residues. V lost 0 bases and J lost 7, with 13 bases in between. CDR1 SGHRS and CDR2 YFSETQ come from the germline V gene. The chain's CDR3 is CASSLEHRVVGYTF. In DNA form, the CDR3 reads TGCGCCAGCAGCTTGGAGCACAGGGTGGTTGGCTACACCTTC.

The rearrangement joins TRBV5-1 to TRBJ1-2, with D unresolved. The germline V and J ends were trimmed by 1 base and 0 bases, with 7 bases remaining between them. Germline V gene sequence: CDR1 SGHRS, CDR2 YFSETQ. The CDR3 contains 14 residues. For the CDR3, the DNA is TGCGCCAGCAGCTTGACACAGACTAACTATGGCTACACCTTC. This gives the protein CASSLTQTNYGYTF.

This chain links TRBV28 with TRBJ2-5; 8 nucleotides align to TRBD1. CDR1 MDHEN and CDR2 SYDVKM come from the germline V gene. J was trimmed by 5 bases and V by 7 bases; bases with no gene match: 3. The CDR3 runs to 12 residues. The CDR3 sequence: CASTGGYETQYF. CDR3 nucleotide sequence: TGTGCCAGCACAGGGGGCTATGAGACCCAGTACTTC.

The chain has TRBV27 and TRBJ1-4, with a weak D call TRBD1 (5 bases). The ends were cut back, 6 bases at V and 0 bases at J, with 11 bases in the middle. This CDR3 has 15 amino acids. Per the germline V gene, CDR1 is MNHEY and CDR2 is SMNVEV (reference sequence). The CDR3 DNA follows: TGTGCCAGCAGGGAGACAGCCGCAACTAATGAAAAACTGTTTTTT. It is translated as CASRETAATNEKLFF.

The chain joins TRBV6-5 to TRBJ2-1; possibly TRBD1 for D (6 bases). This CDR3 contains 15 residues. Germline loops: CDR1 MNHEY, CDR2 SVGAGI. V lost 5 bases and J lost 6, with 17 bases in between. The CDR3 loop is CASSQGRLGGNEQFF. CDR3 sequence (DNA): TGTGCCAGCAGTCAAGGACGCTTAGGGGGCAATGAGCAGTTCTTC.

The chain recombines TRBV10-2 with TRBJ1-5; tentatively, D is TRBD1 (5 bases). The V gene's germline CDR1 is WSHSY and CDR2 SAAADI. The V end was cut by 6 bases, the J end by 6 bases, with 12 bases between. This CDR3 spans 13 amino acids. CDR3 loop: CASRDSGGQPQHF. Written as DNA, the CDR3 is TGCGCCAGCAGAGATTCGGGGGGTCAGCCCCAGCATTTT.

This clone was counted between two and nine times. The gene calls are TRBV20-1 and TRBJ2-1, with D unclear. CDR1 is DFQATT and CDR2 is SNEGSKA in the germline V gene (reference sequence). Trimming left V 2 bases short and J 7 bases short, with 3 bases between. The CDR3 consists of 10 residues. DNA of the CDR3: TGCAGTGCTAGAACAAATGAGCAGTTCTTC. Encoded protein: CSARTNEQFF.

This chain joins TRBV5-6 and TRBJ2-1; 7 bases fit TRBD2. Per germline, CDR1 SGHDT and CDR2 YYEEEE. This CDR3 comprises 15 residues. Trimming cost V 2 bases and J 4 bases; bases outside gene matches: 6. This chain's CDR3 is CASSLREDLYNEQFF. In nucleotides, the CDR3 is TGTGCCAGCAGCTTACGGGAGGATCTATACAATGAGCAGTTCTTC.

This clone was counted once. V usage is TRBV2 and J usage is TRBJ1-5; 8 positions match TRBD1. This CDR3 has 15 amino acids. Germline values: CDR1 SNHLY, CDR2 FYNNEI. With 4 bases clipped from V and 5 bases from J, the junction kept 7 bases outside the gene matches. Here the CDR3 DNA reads TGTGCCAGCAGTGCACAGGGGGTACGCGATCAGCCCCAGCATTTT. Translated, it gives CASSAQGVRDQPQHF.